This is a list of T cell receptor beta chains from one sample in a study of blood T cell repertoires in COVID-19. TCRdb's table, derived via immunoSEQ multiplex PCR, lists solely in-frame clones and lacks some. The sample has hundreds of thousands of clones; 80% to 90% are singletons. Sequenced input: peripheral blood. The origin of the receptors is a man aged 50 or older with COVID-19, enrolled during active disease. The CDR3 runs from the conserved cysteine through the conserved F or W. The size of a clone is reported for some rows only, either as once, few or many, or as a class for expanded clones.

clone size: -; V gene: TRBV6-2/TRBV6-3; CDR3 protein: CASSTWTGGHNEKLFF
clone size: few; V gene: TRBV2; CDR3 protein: CASSEAPRTVSNQPQHF
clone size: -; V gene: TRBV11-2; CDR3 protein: CASSPGTGSIYTF
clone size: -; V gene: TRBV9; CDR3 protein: CAQRSGRGTEAFF
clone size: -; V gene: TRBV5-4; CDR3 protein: CASSIQGSGNTIYF
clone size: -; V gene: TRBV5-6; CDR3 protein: CASSLRELGNQPQHF
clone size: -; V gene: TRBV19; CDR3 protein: CASRRSPGLGAAEQYF
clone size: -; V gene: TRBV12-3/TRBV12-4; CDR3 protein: CASSGWGPGEAFF
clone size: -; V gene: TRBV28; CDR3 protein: CASTPQGFGEQYF
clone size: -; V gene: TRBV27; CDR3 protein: CASSVTGGLGNSPLHF
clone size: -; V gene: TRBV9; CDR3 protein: CASSLRPTGGADTQYF
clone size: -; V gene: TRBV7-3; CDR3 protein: CASSPRGLAEQYF
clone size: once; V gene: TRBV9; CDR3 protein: CASSVGSANSPLHF
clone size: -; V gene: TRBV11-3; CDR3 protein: CASSLAPNTDTQYF
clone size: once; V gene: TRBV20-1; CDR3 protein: CSASSSGSYYEQYF
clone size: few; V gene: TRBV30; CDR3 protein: CAWRRTGWNTEAFF
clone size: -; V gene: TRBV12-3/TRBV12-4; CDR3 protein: CATMTNRGEKLFF
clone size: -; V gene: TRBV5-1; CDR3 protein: CASSLGQGGRETQYF
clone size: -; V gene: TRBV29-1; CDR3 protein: CSAGQGSNTEAFF
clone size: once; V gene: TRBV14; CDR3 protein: CASSRDRAGELFF
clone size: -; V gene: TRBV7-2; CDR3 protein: CASSHRGLSEKLFF
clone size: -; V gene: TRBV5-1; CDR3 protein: CASSLAGRTTEAFF
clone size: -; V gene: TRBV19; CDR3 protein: CASSFGGDYGYTF
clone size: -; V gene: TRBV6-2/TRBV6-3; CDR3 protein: CASSSDSLAWADTQYF
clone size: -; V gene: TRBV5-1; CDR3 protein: CASSLAGAGNYGYTF
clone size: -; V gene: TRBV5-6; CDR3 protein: CASSLMAGDKNIQYF
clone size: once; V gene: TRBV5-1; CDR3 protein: CASSFSGGAGVEQFF
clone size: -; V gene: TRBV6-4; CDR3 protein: CASSDPGEANTEAFF
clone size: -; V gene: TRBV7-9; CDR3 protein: CASSLGVDTYGYTF
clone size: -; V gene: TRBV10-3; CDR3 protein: CAISESDRGRASPGYTF
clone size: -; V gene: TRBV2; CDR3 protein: CASNTGTGNTIYF
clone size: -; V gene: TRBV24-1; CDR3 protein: CATSAGLGVYNEQFF
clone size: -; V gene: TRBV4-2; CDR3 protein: CASSPPAGVNNSPLHF
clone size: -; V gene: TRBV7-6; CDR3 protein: CASSRRDRNTGELFF
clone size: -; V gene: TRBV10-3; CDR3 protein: CAISSGGLSGNTIYF
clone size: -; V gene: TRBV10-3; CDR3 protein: CAISRDRGEKLFF